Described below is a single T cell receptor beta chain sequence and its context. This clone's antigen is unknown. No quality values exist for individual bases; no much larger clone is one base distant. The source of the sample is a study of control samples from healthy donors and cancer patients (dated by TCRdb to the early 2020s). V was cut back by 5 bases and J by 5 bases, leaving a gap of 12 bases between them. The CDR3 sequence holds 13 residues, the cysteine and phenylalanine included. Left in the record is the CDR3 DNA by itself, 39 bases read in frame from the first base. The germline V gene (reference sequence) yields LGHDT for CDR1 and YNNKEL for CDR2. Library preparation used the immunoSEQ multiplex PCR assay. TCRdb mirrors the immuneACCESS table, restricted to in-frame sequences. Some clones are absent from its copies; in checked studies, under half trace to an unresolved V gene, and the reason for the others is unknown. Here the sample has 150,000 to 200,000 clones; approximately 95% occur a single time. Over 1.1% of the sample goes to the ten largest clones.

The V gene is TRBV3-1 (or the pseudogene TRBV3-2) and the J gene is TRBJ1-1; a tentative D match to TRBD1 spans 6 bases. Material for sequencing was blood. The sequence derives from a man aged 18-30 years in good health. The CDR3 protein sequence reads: CASSGGGLTEAFF. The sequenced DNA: TGTGCCAGCAGCGGTGGGGGGCTAACTGAAGCTTTCTTT.